The source of this T cell receptor beta chain is a study of T cells after posttransplantation cyclophosphamide. Findings of the study overall: TRB clonality was highly associated with recipient CMV seropositivity and reactivation.

The CDR3 spans 13 residues. The germline gives CDR1 SGHTA, CDR2 FQGTGA. With 2 bases removed from V and 7 bases from J, the gap between germline ends came to 11 bases. Assay: immunoSEQ multiplex PCR; the TCRdb copy retains only in-frame clones and omits some. The table has 30,000 or so clones, over 85% seen once. Worth noting for this clone: Its target is unknown.

This chain connects TRBV7-3 to TRBJ1-2; D is unclear. Sequencing was performed on PBMCs. This receptor was obtained from a woman between 40 and 55 years old with a blood cancer, CMV-positive, and with a related stem cell donor. The CDR3 coding sequence is TGTGCCAGCAGCTTAGACCCGGCGGGTGGCTACACCTTC. Amino acid sequence: CASSLDPAGGYTF.